The TCR beta chain under discussion was sequenced for a study of blood T cell repertoires in COVID-19. During active infection, Seattle patients enrolled and were then monitored through disease. Libraries were prepared by immunoSEQ multiplex PCR; TCRdb keeps only in-frame clonotypes and omits some of them. Of roughly 410,000 clones listed, 70% to 90% are singletons. The CDR3 contains 24 residues. J gave up 0 bases and V 4 bases, and 29 bases lay outside the gene matches. The sequence was collected from an older woman with COVID-19, enrolled during active disease. The chain employs TRBV23-1 and TRBJ2-4; 8 bases fit TRBD1. Being an ORF, TRBV23-1 has a function that is uncertain. Source material: peripheral blood. CDR3 in DNA: TGCGCCAGCAGTCCGAGTAAACCGACAGGGGCGCACCAAGCAAATAAATTAGCCAAAAACATTCAGTACTTC. Protein sequence: CASSPSKPTGAHQANKLAKNIQYF.